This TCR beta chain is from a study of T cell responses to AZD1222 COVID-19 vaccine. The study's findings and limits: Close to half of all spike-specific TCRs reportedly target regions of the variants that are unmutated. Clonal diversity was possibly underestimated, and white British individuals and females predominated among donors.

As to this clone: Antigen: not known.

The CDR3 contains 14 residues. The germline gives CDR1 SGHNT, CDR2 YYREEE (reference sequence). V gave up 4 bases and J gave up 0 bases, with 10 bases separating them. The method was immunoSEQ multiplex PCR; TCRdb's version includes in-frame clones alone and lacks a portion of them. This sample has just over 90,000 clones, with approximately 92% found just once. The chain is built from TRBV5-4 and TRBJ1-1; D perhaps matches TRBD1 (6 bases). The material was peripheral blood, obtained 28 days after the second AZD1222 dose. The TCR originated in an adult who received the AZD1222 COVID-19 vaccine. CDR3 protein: CASSAGQLNTEAFF. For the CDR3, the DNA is TGTGCCAGCAGCGCTGGACAGTTGAACACTGAAGCTTTCTTT.